This T cell receptor (beta chain) stems from a study of shared clonotypes between healthy human individuals. Overall study context: Those who served as donors were a couple of women and a few men between the ages of 18 and 49.

The study, taken as a whole, reports: Sequencing depth was expected to influence donor clonotype sharing. Represented genetic and exposure-history diversity was restricted by having few donors.

Each sorted subset replicate got 200 ng genomic DNA, around 29,000 genomes. The data were produced by immunoSEQ multiplex PCR, yet TCRdb's version contains in-frame clones alone and is incomplete. The sample gives around 1.9 million clones, 90% to 95% of which show up once; approximately 1.6% is in the top ten. About this clone itself: Its antigen remains unidentified.

Cells designated naive CD8 were CD45RO-negative and were positively selected for CCR7, with terminally differentiated effector memory CD45RA+ cells excluded. CDR1 SGDLS and CDR2 YYNGEE come from the germline V gene. The CDR3 loop spans 14 amino acids. V was trimmed by 0 bases and J by 7 bases, leaving 11 bases between them. The chain combines TRBV9 with TRBJ1-5, with D unclear. This receptor was obtained from a man aged 18 to 35 in good health. Some clones in this sample may be carry-over from other donors' samples. Sequenced: naive CD8+ T cells from PBMCs. In nucleotides, the CDR3 is TGTGCCAGCAGCGTAGACGAAGGGTGGCAGCCCCAGCATTTT. This gives the protein CASSVDEGWQPQHF.